A single sample is the source of the 27 T cell receptor beta chains below, sequenced in a study of human T cells and chemical hapten exposure. Time point noted: pre-sensitization, week 0. Treatment noted: therapeutic diphenylcyclopropenone sensitization with weekly scalp DPC. TCRdb called the RACE reads again in MiXCR, with one record for every CDR3 protein. The sample lists roughly 100,000 distinct CDR3 sequences, roughly an eighth occurring once. The input for sequencing was whole blood, taken in connection with sensitization to the hapten diphenylcyclopropenone (DPC). These receptors were taken from a woman aged 50 to 60 with alopecia areata. Some clones in this sample may be carry-over from other donors' samples.

The chain uses TRBV7-2 and TRBJ1-5; no reliable D call. Germline assignment: CDR1 SGHTA and CDR2 FQGNSA. The V end lost 3 bases, the J end lost 7 bases, and 10 bases lay between the germline ends. CDR3 length: 13 amino acids. The CDR3 DNA follows: TGTGCCAGCAGCTTTCGTCCCGACCAGCCCCAGCATTTT. Protein product: CASSFRPDQPQHF.

The DNA of the CDR3 is TGTGCCAGCAGCTTAGACGCAGGGCCCTACGAGCAGTACTTC. This encodes CASSLDAGPYEQYF. The J gene is TRBJ2-7, the V gene TRBV7-2; a possible D gene is TRBD1 (5 bases). Germline assignment: CDR1 SGHTA and CDR2 FQGNSA. The CDR3 is 14 amino acids. Trimming pared 1 base from V and 2 bases from J, leaving 9 bases between.

This clonotype was found many times. The chain joins TRBV19 to TRBJ2-7; D gene unclear. V lost 7 bases and J lost 4, with 17 bases in between. The CDR3 sequence is 14 residues long. Germline V lookup: CDR1 LNHDA, CDR2 SQIVND (reference sequence). The DNA of the CDR3 is TGTGCCAGTATCAGATCGATGTTGGGATACGAGCAGTACTTC. The encoded protein is CASIRSMLGYEQYF.

This clonotype was detected only a few times. The gene calls are TRBV29-1 and TRBJ1-3; D remains ambiguous. Germline values: CDR1 SQVTM, CDR2 ANQGSEA. There are 11 residues in the CDR3. V lost 3 bases, J lost 6 bases, and 6 bases lay in between. CDR3 sequence: CSVDKLNTIYF. CDR3 in DNA: TGCAGCGTTGATAAACTAAACACCATATATTTT.

The chain employs TRBV4-2 and TRBJ2-3; D might be TRBD1 (6 bases). The CDR3 is 13 residues long. The germline gives CDR1 LGHNA, CDR2 YNFKEQ. V lost 8 bases and J 1 base, leaving 10 bases between the germline ends. The CDR3 DNA reads as TGTGCCAGCTTGGACAGAGGCACAGATACGCAGTATTTT. Translated, it gives CASLDRGTDTQYF.

The table lists this clonotype with a few counts. The chain combines TRBV7-6 with TRBJ2-2; tentatively, D is TRBD1 (6 bases). The CDR3 has 15 amino acids. Trimming shortened V by 0 bases and J by 6 bases, and 11 bases separated the two germline ends. In germline, CDR1 is SGHVS, CDR2 FNYEAQ. The CDR3 is CASSLAGASAGELFF. CDR3 sequence (DNA): TGTGCCAGCAGCTTAGCGGGGGCCTCGGCCGGGGAGCTGTTTTTT. The whole variable domain, filled in from reference TRBV7-6 and TRBJ2-2, reads GAGVSQSPRYKVTKRGQDVALRCDPISGHVSLYWYRQALGQGPEFLTYFNYEAQQDKSGLPNDRFSAERPEGSISTLTIQRTEQRDSAMYRCASSLAGASAGELFFGEGSRLTVL.

This clonotype was observed a handful of times. The chain combines TRBV6-1 with TRBJ1-2, with TRBD1 matching 7 bases. The CDR3 is 15 residues long. CDR1 is MNHNS, CDR2 SASEGT, per germline. After removal of 3 bases from V and 0 bases from J, the junction contained 4 bases not matched to a gene. CDR3 sequence reads: CASSDAGQSNYGYTF. The CDR3 DNA follows: TGTGCCAGCAGTGATGCGGGACAGTCTAACTATGGCTACACCTTC.

This clonotype has more than one count but fewer than ten. The J gene is TRBJ1-1, the V gene TRBV28; a weak D match, TRBD1 (5 bases). This CDR3 is built from 17 residues. Germline assignment: CDR1 MDHEN and CDR2 SYDVKM. V lost 0 bases to trimming and J lost 1 base, with 15 bases between them. The CDR3 DNA is TGTGCCAGCAGTTTATGGGCCCTAGGGGTAGGGAACACTGAAGCTTTCTTT. As protein: CASSLWALGVGNTEAFF.

This clonotype was counted only a few times. The V and J genes are TRBV28 and TRBJ2-7, with no clear D. Between the trimmed V and J ends, which lost 8 bases and 5 bases, there was a span of 13 bases. The germline gives CDR1 MDHEN, CDR2 SYDVKM. The CDR3 covers 12 residues. CDR3 in DNA: TGTGCCAGCGCGGTCCTCTTTGACGAGCAGTACTTC. This codes for CASAVLFDEQYF.

A few counts support this clonotype. The chain employs TRBV6-2 or TRBV6-3 and TRBJ2-5; 11 bases line up with TRBD2. V dropped 6 bases and J dropped 3; count of bases not matched to a gene: 6. Germline loops: CDR1 MNHEY, CDR2 SVGEGT. The CDR3 totals 15 residues. DNA of the CDR3: TGTGCCAGCAGGAGACCGGGACTAGCGGAAGAGACCCAGTACTTC. Translated, it gives CASRRPGLAEETQYF.

The chain joins TRBV4-2 to TRBJ2-3, with TRBD2 matching over 11 bases. CDR3 length equals 19 residues. The V gene end was trimmed by 3 bases and the J gene end by 0 bases; junction bases not matched to a gene: 11. Per germline, CDR1 LGHNA and CDR2 YNFKEQ. CDR3 protein: CASSHDGASGGTSTDTQYF. The DNA for the CDR3 is TGTGCCAGCAGCCACGACGGAGCTAGCGGGGGGACTAGCACAGATACGCAGTATTTT.

This rearrangement joins TRBV11-2 to TRBJ2-1, with 10 bases identical to TRBD2. The CDR3 totals 15 residues. V dropped 0 bases and J dropped 8; count of bases not matched to a gene: 4. In germline, CDR1 is SGHAT, CDR2 FQNNGV. The CDR3 loop reads CASSLELAGGYEQFF. CDR3 bases: TGTGCCAGCAGCTTAGAATTAGCGGGGGGCTATGAGCAGTTCTTC.

The rearrangement joins TRBV20-1 to TRBJ2-7, with D possibly TRBD1 on 6 matching bases. Trimming removed 3 bases at V and 0 bases at J, with 15 bases between. This CDR3 has 15 residues. Germline loops: CDR1 DFQATT, CDR2 SNEGSKA (reference sequence). The CDR3 here is CSASGKAGDSYEQYF. The CDR3 DNA is TGCAGTGCTAGTGGTAAGGCAGGGGACTCCTACGAGCAGTACTTC.

This clonotype was observed a handful of times. The chain has TRBV6-5 and TRBJ1-1; a possible D gene is TRBD1 (5 bases). Trimming pared 5 bases from V and 7 bases from J, leaving 11 bases between. Germline assignment: CDR1 MNHEY and CDR2 SVGAGI. This CDR3 spans 12 amino acids. This CDR3 reads CASSRGAGEAFF. As DNA, the CDR3 is TGTGCCAGCAGTAGGGGTGCGGGTGAAGCTTTCTTT.

This clonotype was counted many times. The chain combines TRBV20-1 with TRBJ1-5; D possibly corresponds to TRBD1 (5 bases). Germline V gene data show CDR1 as DFQATT and CDR2 as SNEGSKA (reference sequence). V lost 6 bases, J lost 4 bases, and 13 bases lay in between. There are 13 residues in the CDR3. DNA of the CDR3: TGCAGTGCAAGACAGTATACTAATCAGCCCCAGCATTTT. This encodes CSARQYTNQPQHF.

The genes are TRBV28 and TRBJ2-7; 7 bases are shared with TRBD1. The junction had 11 bases not matched to a gene; V was cut back by 5 bases and J by 7 bases. Germline loops: CDR1 MDHEN, CDR2 SYDVKM. The CDR3 spans 14 residues. CDR3 nucleotides: TGTGCCAGCAGTGATATACTGACAGGGCGGGAGCAGTACTTC. This codes for CASSDILTGREQYF.

This chain uses TRBV19 with TRBJ2-3; 10 positions agree with TRBD2. This CDR3 has 18 residues. The J segment lost 3 bases and the V segment lost 3 bases, leaving 12 bases of the junction unmatched. Germline CDR1 LNHDA, CDR2 SQIVND (reference sequence). The CDR3 protein is CASSMSSSGGYTTDTQYF. DNA of the CDR3: TGTGCCAGTAGTATGTCATCTAGCGGGGGATATACTACAGATACGCAGTATTTT. The variable domain in full, completed from reference TRBV19 and TRBJ2-3, reads DGGITQSPKYLFRKEGQNVTLSCEQNLNHDAMYWYRQDPGQGLRLIYYSQIVNDFQKGDIAEGYSVSREKKESFPLTVTSAQKNPTAFYLCASSMSSSGGYTTDTQYFGPGTRLTVL.

This clonotype has at least ten counts. The genes are TRBV11-2 and TRBJ2-7; D gene uncertain. V dropped 4 bases and J dropped 3 bases, with 10 bases sitting between them. Germline CDR1 and CDR2: SGHAT and FQNNGV. This CDR3 is 13 amino acids long. The DNA for the CDR3 is TGTGCCAGCAGCTCCTGGAAGGGCTACGAGCAGTACTTC. It is translated as CASSSWKGYEQYF.

In this sample, this clonotype turned up a few times. V is TRBV4-3 and J is TRBJ2-2; D perhaps matches TRBD2 (6 bases). Germline V gene lookup returns CDR1 LGHNA and CDR2 YSLEER. V was cut by 4 bases and J by 4 bases, with 16 bases left in between. The length of the CDR3 is 16 residues. CDR3 region: CASSPGVGMTTGELFF. DNA for the CDR3: TGCGCCAGCAGCCCGGGAGTCGGTATGACCACCGGGGAGCTGTTTTTT.

The chain links TRBV5-1 to TRBJ2-3, with no clear D. The germline CDR1 and CDR2 sequences are SGHRS and YFSETQ. Deletions cut 0 bases from V and 4 bases from J, with 15 bases between. This CDR3 contains 16 residues. This CDR3 reads CASSLEGARAADTQYF. The CDR3 DNA is TGCGCCAGCAGCTTGGAAGGCGCCCGAGCCGCAGATACGCAGTATTTT.

This clonotype was seen repeatedly, ten times or more. The genes are TRBV12-5 and TRBJ2-1; possible D gene TRBD2, 6 bases. CDR1 LGHNT and CDR2 FRNRAP come from the germline V gene. The CDR3 runs 13 residues. Deletions cut 7 bases from V and 4 bases from J, with 11 bases between. CDR3 in DNA: TGTGCTAGTGCCTCGGGGGTGTACAATGAGCAGTTCTTC. As protein: CASASGVYNEQFF. The variable domain in full, completed from reference TRBV12-5 and TRBJ2-1, reads DARVTQTPRHKVTEMGQEVTMRCQPILGHNTVFWYRQTMMQGLELLAYFRNRAPLDDSGMPKDRFSAEMPDATLATLKIQPSEPRDSAVYFCASASGVYNEQFFGPGTRLTVL.

The chain uses TRBV2 and TRBJ2-7, with 10 bases fitting TRBD2. V shed 6 bases and J 0 bases; nucleotides not matched to a gene: 2. This CDR3 comprises 14 residues. Germline V gives CDR1 SNHLY, CDR2 FYNNEI. In nucleotides, the CDR3 is TGTGCCAGCAGCGGACTAGCGGTCTCCTACGAGCAGTACTTC. As protein: CASSGLAVSYEQYF. Complete variable domain (other parts from reference TRBV2 and TRBJ2-7): EPEVTQTPSHQVTQMGQEVILRCVPISNHLYFYWYRQILGQKVEFLVSFYNNEISEKSEIFDDQFSVERPDGSNFTLKIRSTKLEDSAMYFCASSGLAVSYEQYFGPGTRLTVT.

This sequence joins TRBV3-1 and TRBJ2-4, with D maybe TRBD2 (5 bases). The CDR3 loop spans 15 amino acids. The germline gives CDR1 LGHDT, CDR2 YNNKEL (reference sequence). The V gene lost 4 bases and the J gene lost 5 bases, with 15 bases spanning the gap. The CDR3 nucleotides are TGTGCCAGCAGCCTACCCACGGCGGGCCAAAACATTCAGTACTTC. This gives the protein CASSLPTAGQNIQYF.

This chain uses TRBV4-1 with TRBJ1-5; perhaps TRBD1 as D (6 bases). The CDR3 loop spans 16 amino acids. With 0 bases removed from V and 7 bases from J, the gap between germline ends came to 16 bases. The germline V gene encodes CDR1 MGHRA and CDR2 YSYEKL. CDR3 sequence reads: CASSQDGGALGQPQHF. As DNA, the CDR3 is TGCGCCAGCAGCCAAGATGGGGGGGCTCTTGGCCAGCCCCAGCATTTT.

V and J are TRBV19 and TRBJ2-1, with 10 bases fitting TRBD2. CDR1 and CDR2 (germline): LNHDA, SQIVND (reference sequence). The CDR3 extends over 14 amino acids. V was pared by 9 bases and J by 7 bases, with 9 bases of the junction left unmatched. The chain's CDR3 is CASKVAGGGNEQFF. CDR3 DNA: TGTGCCAGCAAGGTAGCGGGAGGTGGAAATGAGCAGTTCTTC.

The J gene is TRBJ2-3, the V gene TRBV4-3, with TRBD2 matching 10 bases. The CDR3 is 15 amino acids. CDR1 is LGHNA and CDR2 is YSLEER in the germline V gene. V lost 4 bases and J lost 2; bases outside the gene matches: 3. The CDR3 protein is CASSRTSGFTDTQYF. The CDR3 region has the DNA TGCGCCAGCAGCCGGACTAGCGGCTTCACAGATACGCAGTATTTT.

This clonotype came up a few times. The V call is TRBV5-1, the J call TRBJ1-4, with a tentative D call TRBD1 (5 bases). CDR1 and CDR2 from the germline V gene are SGHRS and YFSETQ. Trimming shortened V by 3 bases and J by 6 bases, and 15 bases separated the two germline ends. The CDR3 loop spans 15 amino acids. CDR3 in DNA: TGCGCCAGCAGCTCGACGGACAAGAGATATGAAAAACTGTTTTTT. This encodes CASSSTDKRYEKLFF.